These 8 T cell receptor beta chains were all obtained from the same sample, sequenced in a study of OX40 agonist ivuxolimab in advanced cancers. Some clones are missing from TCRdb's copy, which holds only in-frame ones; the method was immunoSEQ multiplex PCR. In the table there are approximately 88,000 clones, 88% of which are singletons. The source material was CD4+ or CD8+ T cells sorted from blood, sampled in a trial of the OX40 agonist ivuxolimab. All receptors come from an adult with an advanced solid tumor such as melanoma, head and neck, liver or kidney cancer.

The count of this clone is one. The CDR3 DNA follows: TGTGCCAGCAGCTTGTGGGGGCCGGCAGATACGCAGTATTTT. It codes for CASSLWGPADTQYF. The chain has TRBV2 and TRBJ2-3; TRBD1 might be the D (6 bases). The germline gives CDR1 SNHLY, CDR2 FYNNEI. V was cut by 6 bases and J by 4 bases, with 14 bases left in between. The CDR3 extends over 14 amino acids.

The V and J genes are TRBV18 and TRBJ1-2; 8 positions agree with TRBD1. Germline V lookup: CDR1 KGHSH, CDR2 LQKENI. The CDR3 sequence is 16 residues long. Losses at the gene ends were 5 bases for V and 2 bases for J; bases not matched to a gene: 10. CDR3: CASSILDREKNYGYTF. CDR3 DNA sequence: TGTGCCAGCTCAATTTTGGACAGGGAGAAGAACTATGGCTACACCTTC.

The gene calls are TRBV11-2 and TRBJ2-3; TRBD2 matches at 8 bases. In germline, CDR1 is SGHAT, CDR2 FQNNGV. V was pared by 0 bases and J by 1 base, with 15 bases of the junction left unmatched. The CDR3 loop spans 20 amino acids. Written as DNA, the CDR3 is TGTGCCAGCAGCTTAGATAGGGGCGGGGGGCCACGTATTGGCACAGATACGCAGTATTTT. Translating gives CASSLDRGGGPRIGTDTQYF.

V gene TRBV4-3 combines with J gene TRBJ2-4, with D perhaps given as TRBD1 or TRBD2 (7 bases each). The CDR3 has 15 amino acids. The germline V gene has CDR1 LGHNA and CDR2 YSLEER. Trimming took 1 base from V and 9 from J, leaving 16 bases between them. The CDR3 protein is CASSQGRQGGAIQYF. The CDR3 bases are TGCGCCAGCAGCCAAGGTCGTCAGGGGGGGGCCATTCAGTACTTC.

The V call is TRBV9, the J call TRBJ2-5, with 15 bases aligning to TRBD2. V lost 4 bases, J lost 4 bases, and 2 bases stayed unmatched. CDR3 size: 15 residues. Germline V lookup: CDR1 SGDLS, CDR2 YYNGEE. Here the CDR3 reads CASSQGLAGGETQYF. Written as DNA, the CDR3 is TGTGCCAGCAGCCAGGGACTAGCGGGGGGAGAGACCCAGTACTTC.

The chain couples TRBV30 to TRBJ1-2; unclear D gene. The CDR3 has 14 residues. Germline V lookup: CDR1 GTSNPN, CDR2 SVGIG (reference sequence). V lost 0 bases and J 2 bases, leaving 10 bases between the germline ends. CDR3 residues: CAWSVLKWNYGYTF. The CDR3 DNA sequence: TGTGCCTGGAGTGTACTTAAATGGAACTATGGCTACACCTTC.

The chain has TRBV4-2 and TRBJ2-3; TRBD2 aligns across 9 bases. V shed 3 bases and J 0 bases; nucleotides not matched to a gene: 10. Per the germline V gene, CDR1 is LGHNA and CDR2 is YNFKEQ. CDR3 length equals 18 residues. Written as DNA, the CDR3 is TGTGCCAGCAGCCAGAGGGTGAGCGGGGGGCCTAGCACAGATACGCAGTATTTT. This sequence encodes CASSQRVSGGPSTDTQYF.

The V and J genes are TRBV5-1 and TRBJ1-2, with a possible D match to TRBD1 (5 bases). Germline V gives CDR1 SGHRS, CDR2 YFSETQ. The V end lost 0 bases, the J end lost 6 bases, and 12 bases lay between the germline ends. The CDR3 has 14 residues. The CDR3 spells CASSLALGEDGYTF. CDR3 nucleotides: TGCGCCAGCAGCTTGGCCTTAGGGGAAGATGGCTACACCTTC.